This is a list of T cell receptor beta chains from one sample in a study of T-cell reconstitution after alpha-beta-depleted transplantation in children. TCRdb passed the PCR reads through MiXCR, listing each CDR3 protein once. Of about 200,000 distinct CDR3 sequences listed, 7% to 9% are singletons. The source material was PBMCs, mostly from graft donor cells, sampled 360 days after TCRalphabeta/CD19-depleted stem cell transplant. The receptors stem from a male patient between 2 and 10 years old who had a stem cell transplant for acute myeloid leukemia, so the T cells may come from the graft donor. CDR3s include the opening cysteine and the closing phenylalanine or tryptophan. Fields, in order: J gene, clone size, V gene, D gene, CDR3 protein, CDR3 DNA. The D gene is left open where the match is weak. The size field is filled for only some rows; it gives once, few, many or a size class.

j_call: TRBJ2-1; clone_size: -; v_call: TRBV10-3; d_call: TRBD2; cdr3_aa: CAISVGGSTYNEQFF; cdr3_nt: TGTGCCATCAGTGTTGGCGGGAGTACCTACAATGAGCAGTTCTTC
j_call: TRBJ1-5; clone_size: few; v_call: TRBV12-3/TRBV12-4; d_call: -; cdr3_aa: CASSPEGRLNQPQHF; cdr3_nt: TGTGCCAGCAGTCCCGAGGGTCGCCTCAATCAGCCCCAGCATTTT
j_call: TRBJ2-1; clone_size: -; v_call: TRBV20-1; d_call: TRBD2; cdr3_aa: CSAPRGGRSYNEQFF; cdr3_nt: TGCAGTGCCCCGCGGGGGGGCCGCTCCTACAATGAGCAGTTCTTC
j_call: TRBJ2-3; clone_size: many; v_call: TRBV7-2; d_call: TRBD2; cdr3_aa: CASSLGLDTDTQYF; cdr3_nt: TGTGCCAGCAGCTTGGGACTAGACACAGATACGCAGTATTTT
j_call: TRBJ2-5; clone_size: -; v_call: TRBV20-1; d_call: TRBD2; cdr3_aa: CSALPRTGGSGGKETQYF; cdr3_nt: TGCAGTGCTCTACCCCGGACAGGCGGGAGCGGGGGGAAAGAGACCCAGTACTTC
j_call: TRBJ2-5; clone_size: many; v_call: TRBV5-1; d_call: -; cdr3_aa: CASSLEWYHTKTQYF; cdr3_nt: TGCGCCAGCAGCTTGGAGTGGTATCATACGAAGACCCAGTACTTC
j_call: TRBJ2-5; clone_size: -; v_call: TRBV20-1; d_call: TRBD1; cdr3_aa: CSAPLGTGAETQYF; cdr3_nt: TGCAGTGCACCGCTCGGGACAGGGGCCGAGACCCAGTACTTC
j_call: TRBJ1-2; clone_size: few; v_call: TRBV6-1; d_call: TRBD1; cdr3_aa: CASRSTGTGFGYTF; cdr3_nt: TGTGCCAGCAGGTCAACCGGGACAGGGTTTGGCTACACCTTC
j_call: TRBJ2-3; clone_size: -; v_call: TRBV4-1; d_call: TRBD1; cdr3_aa: CASSHQDRGLADTQYF; cdr3_nt: TGCGCCAGCAGCCACCAGGACAGGGGGCTTGCAGATACGCAGTATTTT
j_call: TRBJ2-3; clone_size: -; v_call: TRBV20-1; d_call: -; cdr3_aa: CSARDSIRGRITDTQYF; cdr3_nt: TGCAGTGCTAGAGACTCAATACGGGGACGGATCACAGATACGCAGTATTTT
j_call: TRBJ1-5; clone_size: few; v_call: TRBV5-1; d_call: -; cdr3_aa: CASSLAAGEGAQHF; cdr3_nt: TGCGCCAGCAGCTTGGCGGCAGGGGAGGGAGCCCAGCATTTT
j_call: TRBJ2-2; clone_size: few; v_call: TRBV5-1; d_call: -; cdr3_aa: CASAPETSNTGELFF; cdr3_nt: TGCGCCAGCGCCCCAGAAACTTCGAACACCGGGGAGCTGTTTTTT
j_call: TRBJ1-2; clone_size: many; v_call: TRBV12-3/TRBV12-4; d_call: -; cdr3_aa: CASSSRTGYTF; cdr3_nt: TGTGCCAGCAGTTCCCGGACCGGCTACACCTTC
j_call: TRBJ2-3; clone_size: few; v_call: TRBV20-1; d_call: -; cdr3_aa: CSVKDGGLTDTQYF; cdr3_nt: TGCAGTGTGAAAGACGGGGGCTTGACAGATACGCAGTATTTT
j_call: TRBJ2-1; clone_size: -; v_call: TRBV11-2; d_call: TRBD2; cdr3_aa: CASSLVSGAHPYNEQFF; cdr3_nt: TGTGCCAGCAGCTTAGTTAGCGGGGCCCATCCCTACAATGAGCAGTTCTTC
j_call: TRBJ2-1; clone_size: few; v_call: TRBV4-3; d_call: TRBD2; cdr3_aa: CASSVAGGLNEQFF; cdr3_nt: TGCGCCAGCAGCGTAGCGGGAGGGCTCAATGAGCAGTTCTTC
j_call: TRBJ2-7; clone_size: -; v_call: TRBV5-1; d_call: TRBD1; cdr3_aa: CASSFSDREGPEQYF; cdr3_nt: TGCGCCAGCAGCTTTTCAGACAGGGAAGGACCCGAGCAGTACTTC
j_call: TRBJ2-6; clone_size: many; v_call: TRBV5-6; d_call: -; cdr3_aa: CASSLQGPGANVLTF; cdr3_nt: TGTGCCAGCAGCTTGCAGGGTCCAGGGGCCAACGTCCTGACTTTC
j_call: TRBJ2-2; clone_size: -; v_call: TRBV28; d_call: TRBD2; cdr3_aa: CLGGGTGELFF; cdr3_nt: TGTCTGGGGGGGGGCACCGGGGAGCTGTTTTTT
j_call: TRBJ2-2; clone_size: few; v_call: TRBV5-1; d_call: -; cdr3_aa: CASRGTEPRGELFF; cdr3_nt: TGCGCCAGCAGGGGGACCGAGCCACGCGGGGAGCTGTTTTTT
j_call: TRBJ1-1; clone_size: few; v_call: TRBV7-9; d_call: TRBD1; cdr3_aa: CASSQRTGEAMNTEAFF; cdr3_nt: TGTGCCAGCAGCCAGAGGACAGGTGAGGCCATGAACACTGAAGCTTTCTTT
j_call: TRBJ1-2; clone_size: many; v_call: TRBV15; d_call: TRBD1; cdr3_aa: CATSRDQFGGGVFGYTF; cdr3_nt: TGTGCCACCAGCAGAGATCAGTTTGGAGGGGGCGTTTTTGGCTACACCTTC
j_call: TRBJ1-5; clone_size: few; v_call: TRBV12-3/TRBV12-4; d_call: TRBD1; cdr3_aa: CATRDREGNQPQHF; cdr3_nt: TGTGCCACCAGGGACAGGGAGGGCAATCAGCCCCAGCATTTT
j_call: TRBJ2-5; clone_size: many; v_call: TRBV27; d_call: -; cdr3_aa: CASSLGWVGETQYF; cdr3_nt: TGTGCCAGCAGTTTGGGATGGGTAGGAGAGACCCAGTACTTC
j_call: TRBJ2-2; clone_size: -; v_call: TRBV12-5; d_call: TRBD1; cdr3_aa: CASGPTGVWAGELFF; cdr3_nt: TGTGCTAGTGGCCCGACAGGGGTGTGGGCCGGGGAGCTGTTTTTT
j_call: TRBJ2-5; clone_size: few; v_call: TRBV20-1; d_call: -; cdr3_aa: CSARTPVEETQYF; cdr3_nt: TGCAGTGCTAGAACCCCCGTGGAGGAGACCCAGTACTTC
j_call: TRBJ2-2; clone_size: few; v_call: TRBV12-3/TRBV12-4; d_call: TRBD1; cdr3_aa: CASSPTGDTGELFF; cdr3_nt: TGTGCCAGCAGCCCCACAGGGGACACCGGGGAGCTGTTTTTT
j_call: TRBJ2-4; clone_size: few; v_call: TRBV27; d_call: -; cdr3_aa: CASRPAWRENIQYF; cdr3_nt: TGTGCCAGCAGGCCGGCCTGGAGGGAAAACATTCAGTACTTC
j_call: TRBJ2-3; clone_size: many; v_call: TRBV18; d_call: -; cdr3_aa: CASSPQGLELDTQYF; cdr3_nt: TGTGCCAGCTCACCACAGGGGCTAGAGTTGGATACGCAGTATTTT
j_call: TRBJ2-5; clone_size: few; v_call: TRBV28; d_call: -; cdr3_aa: CASSLHRILIETQYF; cdr3_nt: TGTGCCAGCAGTTTACACAGGATTTTGATAGAGACCCAGTACTTC
j_call: TRBJ2-1; clone_size: many; v_call: TRBV20-1; d_call: -; cdr3_aa: CSARGQSGVLLGEQFF; cdr3_nt: TGCAGTGCTAGAGGGCAGTCGGGGGTCCTCTTAGGGGAGCAGTTCTTC
j_call: TRBJ2-7; clone_size: many; v_call: TRBV25-1; d_call: -; cdr3_aa: CASSERYEQYF; cdr3_nt: TGTGCCAGCAGTGAACGGTACGAGCAGTACTTC
j_call: TRBJ2-5; clone_size: few; v_call: TRBV20-1; d_call: TRBD1; cdr3_aa: CSASPGTGYETQYF; cdr3_nt: TGCAGTGCGAGTCCCGGGACAGGGTACGAGACCCAGTACTTC
j_call: TRBJ2-3; clone_size: -; v_call: TRBV24-1; d_call: -; cdr3_aa: CATSDPTQADTQYF; cdr3_nt: TGTGCCACCAGTGATCCTACACAGGCAGATACGCAGTATTTT
j_call: TRBJ2-5; clone_size: -; v_call: TRBV12-3/TRBV12-4; d_call: -; cdr3_aa: CASRHRQLQETQYF; cdr3_nt: TGTGCCAGCAGACACCGACAGTTACAAGAGACCCAGTACTTC
j_call: TRBJ1-6; clone_size: few; v_call: TRBV7-8; d_call: -; cdr3_aa: CASSLYQPPYNSPLHF; cdr3_nt: TGTGCCAGCAGCTTATACCAGCCTCCCTATAATTCACCCCTCCACTTT
j_call: TRBJ1-2; clone_size: -; v_call: TRBV7-9; d_call: TRBD1; cdr3_aa: CASSHTGQSHGYTF; cdr3_nt: TGTGCCAGCAGCCATACGGGACAGAGCCATGGCTACACCTTC
j_call: TRBJ1-6; clone_size: few; v_call: TRBV28; d_call: TRBD1; cdr3_aa: CASSPGTDNSPLHF; cdr3_nt: TGTGCCAGCAGCCCCGGGACAGATAATTCACCCCTCCACTTT
j_call: TRBJ1-1; clone_size: few; v_call: TRBV20-1; d_call: -; cdr3_aa: CSARDPLALAFF; cdr3_nt: TGCAGTGCTAGAGATCCACTGGCTTTAGCTTTCTTT
j_call: TRBJ2-6; clone_size: -; v_call: TRBV20-1; d_call: -; cdr3_aa: CSARVALATGANVLTF; cdr3_nt: TGCAGTGCTAGGGTTGCTCTAGCAACAGGGGCCAACGTCCTGACTTTC
j_call: TRBJ2-5; clone_size: -; v_call: TRBV5-1; d_call: -; cdr3_aa: CASSLETLQETQYF; cdr3_nt: TGCGCCAGCAGCTTGGAGACATTACAAGAGACCCAGTACTTC
j_call: TRBJ1-6; clone_size: few; v_call: TRBV7-2; d_call: -; cdr3_aa: CASSFSVNGGSPLHF; cdr3_nt: TGTGCCAGCAGCTTCTCCGTGAACGGAGGTTCACCCCTCCACTTT
j_call: TRBJ2-3; clone_size: few; v_call: TRBV5-1; d_call: TRBD1; cdr3_aa: CASSDGQGRTQYF; cdr3_nt: TGCGCCAGCAGCGACGGACAGGGTCGGACGCAGTATTTT
j_call: TRBJ1-1; clone_size: many; v_call: TRBV29-1; d_call: -; cdr3_aa: CSVPLRGEAFF; cdr3_nt: TGCAGCGTTCCCCTCCGAGGAGAAGCTTTCTTT
j_call: TRBJ1-1; clone_size: -; v_call: TRBV18; d_call: -; cdr3_aa: CASSQVTGNTEAFF; cdr3_nt: TGTGCCAGCTCGCAAGTTACAGGGAACACTGAAGCTTTCTTT
j_call: TRBJ2-7; clone_size: few; v_call: TRBV15; d_call: -; cdr3_aa: CATSWDGYEQYF; cdr3_nt: TGTGCCACCAGCTGGGACGGTTACGAGCAGTACTTC
j_call: TRBJ2-7; clone_size: few; v_call: TRBV7-2; d_call: -; cdr3_aa: CASSSQGGTYEQYF; cdr3_nt: TGTGCCAGCAGCTCCCAGGGTGGAACGTACGAGCAGTACTTC
j_call: TRBJ2-3; clone_size: -; v_call: TRBV5-6; d_call: TRBD2; cdr3_aa: CASSANLAGETDTQYF; cdr3_nt: TGTGCCAGCAGCGCTAACCTAGCGGGCGAAACAGATACGCAGTATTTT